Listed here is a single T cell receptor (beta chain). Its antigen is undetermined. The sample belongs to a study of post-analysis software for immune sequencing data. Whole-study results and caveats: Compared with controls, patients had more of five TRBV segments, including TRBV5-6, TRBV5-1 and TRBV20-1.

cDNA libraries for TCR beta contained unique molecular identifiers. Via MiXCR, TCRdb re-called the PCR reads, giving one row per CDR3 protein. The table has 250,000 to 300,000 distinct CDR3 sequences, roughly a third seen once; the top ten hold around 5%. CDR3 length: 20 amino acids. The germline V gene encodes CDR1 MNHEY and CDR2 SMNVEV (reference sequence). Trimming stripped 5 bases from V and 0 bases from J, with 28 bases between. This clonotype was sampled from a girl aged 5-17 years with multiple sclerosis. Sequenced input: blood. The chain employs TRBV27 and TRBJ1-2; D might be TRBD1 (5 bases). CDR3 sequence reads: CASSRRADAGPEPANYGYTF. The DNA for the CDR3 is TGTGCCAGCAGTCGCAGGGCGGACGCGGGCCCCGAGCCCGCTAACTATGGCTACACCTTC.